The 4 T cell receptor beta chains reported below all come from one sample, sequenced in a study of blood T cell repertoires in COVID-19. Here immunoSEQ multiplex PCR was the method, and the copy in TCRdb shows in-frame clones only, minus some. The sample shows around 100,000 clones, more than 75% of them seen only once. The sequenced material came from peripheral blood. These receptors all come from a human donor with acute or convalescent COVID-19. The donor label of this sample is uncertain.

CDR3 in DNA: TGTGCCAGCAGGGAGTACACTGAAGCTTTCTTT. It codes for CASREYTEAFF. The chain uses TRBV28 and TRBJ1-1; D is uncertain. CDR1 MDHEN and CDR2 SYDVKM come from the germline V gene. V was clipped by 6 bases and J by 3 bases, with 5 bases between them. This CDR3 region has 11 residues.

The genes are TRBV19 and TRBJ2-1; D uncertain. V dropped 5 bases and J dropped 4 bases, with 12 bases sitting between them. The CDR3 has 14 amino acids. Germline V lookup: CDR1 LNHDA, CDR2 SQIVND (reference sequence). CDR3 bases: TGTGCCAGTAGTCAGAGGATTGGGTACAATGAGCAGTTCTTC. This gives the protein CASSQRIGYNEQFF.

The chain joins TRBV20-1 to TRBJ1-5; D possibly corresponds to TRBD1 (5 bases). The CDR3 runs to 15 residues. V was trimmed by 3 bases and J by 5 bases, leaving 17 bases between them. Germline-derived CDR1 and CDR2 are DFQATT and SNEGSKA (reference sequence). The CDR3 DNA reads as TGCAGTGCTAGTGTCCAGAGCTTAGGGGATCAGCCCCAGCATTTT. This sequence encodes CSASVQSLGDQPQHF.

In this sample, this clone turned up once. The rearrangement links TRBV20-1 to TRBJ1-1; D is possibly TRBD1 (5 bases). The CDR3 is 11 residues long. In germline, CDR1 is DFQATT, CDR2 SNEGSKA (reference sequence). V lost 7 bases and J lost 1, with 7 bases in between. CDR3 sequence reads: CSGTPNTEAFF. CDR3 sequence (DNA): TGCAGTGGGACACCGAACACTGAAGCTTTCTTT.